This T cell receptor beta chain derives from a study of cytomegalovirus exposure and HLA in healthy donors. Notes on the study in general: Listed as cytomegalovirus-associated were 164 TCR beta chains.

The PCR employed 60 Vbeta primers together with 13 Jbeta primers. Here immunoSEQ multiplex PCR was the method, and the copy in TCRdb shows in-frame clones only, minus some. The table lists about 120,000 clones, 80% to 90% of them singletons, with approximately 1.8% in the top ten. CDR3 length: 14 amino acids. The germline V gene encodes CDR1 GTSNPN and CDR2 SVGIG (reference sequence). The V gene lost 4 bases and the J gene lost 7 bases, with 16 bases spanning the gap. As to this clone: The antigen remains unidentified.

This receptor was identified in a man in his forties in good health and CMV-seronegative. Sample: PBMCs. The V call is TRBV30, the J call TRBJ1-4; perhaps TRBD1 as D (6 bases). The chain's CDR3 is CAWIDPGHFEKLFF. The CDR3 bases are TGTGCCTGGATTGATCCGGGACACTTTGAAAAACTGTTTTTT.